This TCR beta chain was sequenced for a study of T cells in Graves' hyperthyroidism and ophthalmopathy. Researchers took RNA transcripts and amplified the TCR beta CDR3 regions from them. With the HTBI primer set, the TCR CDR3 went through a first round of RT-PCR. TCRdb analysed the multiplex PCR reads with MiXCR anew, one entry per CDR3 protein. The table shows 450,000 to 700,000 distinct CDR3 sequences, with around 45% occurring only once. Of note for this clonotype: Its target is unknown.

Germline CDR1 is SGDLS and CDR2 is YYNGEE. This CDR3 contains 15 residues. The V gene lost 5 bases and the J gene lost 11 bases, with 23 bases spanning the gap. Study results and caveats: Ophthalmopathy cases were set apart from stable hyperthyroidism by a 13 V-J model.

Sequenced material: peripheral blood or thyroid tissue (not recorded which). The TCR originated in a woman aged 18-29 years with Graves' hyperthyroidism. The chain uses TRBV9 and TRBJ1-5, with D hard to call. In DNA form, the CDR3 reads TGTGCCAGCAGGACTAGCGGGAGGGTACAAGAGACCCAGCATTTT. Translation: CASRTSGRVQETQHF.